Below are 24 T cell receptor beta chains sequenced from a single sample in a study of cytomegalovirus exposure and HLA in healthy donors. 13 Jbeta primers and 60 Vbeta primers were used for the PCR. Here immunoSEQ multiplex PCR was the method, and the copy in TCRdb shows in-frame clones only, minus some. In the table there are some 170,000 clones, around 79% of which are singletons. Sequencing was performed on PBMCs. Every receptor here comes from a man in his forties in good health and CMV-seropositive.

This sequence joins TRBV9 and TRBJ2-7; weak D call: TRBD1 (5 bases). Looked up from germline, CDR1 is SGDLS and CDR2 is YYNGEE. This CDR3 has 15 residues. V was shortened by 0 bases and J by 5 bases, with 15 bases between the two germline ends. The CDR3 region is CASSVDQGRIHEQYF. In DNA, the CDR3 is TGTGCCAGCAGCGTAGATCAGGGCAGGATCCACGAGCAGTACTTC.

A few counts support this clone. The chain employs TRBV19 and TRBJ2-5; D gene ambiguous. Between the trimmed V and J ends, which lost 3 bases and 5 bases, there was a span of 4 bases. Germline V CDR1 and CDR2: LNHDA, SQIVND (reference sequence). CDR3 length equals 11 residues. CDR3 nucleotides: TGTGCCAGTAGTATTCGGGAGACCCAGTACTTC. This gives the protein CASSIRETQYF.

CDR3 region: CASSNLPGQGAYNEQFF. CDR3 in DNA: TGTGCCAGCAGCAACCTCCCGGGACAGGGGGCTTACAATGAGCAGTTCTTC. The V call is TRBV14, the J call TRBJ2-1; TRBD1 matches 12 bases. The CDR3 consists of 17 residues. Germline V gene lookup returns CDR1 SGHDN and CDR2 FVKESK. Trimming removed 5 bases from V and 4 bases from J; junction bases left unmatched: 9.

The chain uses TRBV5-4 and TRBJ2-3; 8 positions agree with TRBD2. Trimming took 5 bases from V and 2 from J; bases not matched to a gene: 7. The CDR3 totals 15 residues. Germline assignment: CDR1 SGHNT and CDR2 YYREEE (reference sequence). The CDR3 sequence is CASRPGTRVTDTQYF. CDR3 in DNA: TGTGCCAGCAGACCCGGGACTAGGGTCACAGATACGCAGTATTTT.

The chain links TRBV5-6 to TRBJ2-7; D call uncertain. The CDR3 runs to 14 residues. Germline CDR1 is SGHDT and CDR2 is YYEEEE. The ends were cut back, 0 bases at V and 1 base at J, with 8 bases in the middle. CDR3 nucleotides: TGTGCCAGCAGCTTGGTGTTCGGTTCCTACGAGCAGTACTTC. Encoded protein: CASSLVFGSYEQYF. The full variable domain, completed using reference TRBV5-6 and TRBJ2-7, is DAGVTQSPTHLIKTRGQQVTLRCSPKSGHDTVSWYQQALGQGPQFIFQYYEEEERQRGNFPDRFSGHQFPNYSSELNVNALLLGDSALYLCASSLVFGSYEQYFGPGTRLTVT.

The rearrangement uses TRBV25-1 and TRBJ1-3; D is perhaps TRBD1 (6 bases). Germline loops: CDR1 MGHDK, CDR2 SYGVNS. V gave up 2 bases and J gave up 2 bases, with 16 bases separating them. The CDR3 spans 17 residues. Here the CDR3 DNA reads TGTGCCAGCAGTGAACTCTCAGGGGCACGGGCTGGAAACACCATATATTTT. Protein: CASSELSGARAGNTIYF.

The chain combines TRBV5-1 with TRBJ2-1; 10 nucleotides line up with TRBD2. Germline V gene lookup returns CDR1 SGHRS and CDR2 YFSETQ. J lost 7 bases, V lost 3 bases, and 13 bases had no gene match. This CDR3 spans 17 amino acids. The CDR3 here is CASSYPRPSGSRNEQFF. For the CDR3, the DNA is TGCGCCAGCAGCTACCCGAGGCCTAGCGGGAGTCGGAATGAGCAGTTCTTC.

The chain couples TRBV12-5 to TRBJ2-7; TRBD1 aligns across 7 bases. This CDR3 has 14 residues. Unmatched junction bases numbered 6, after V lost 4 bases and J lost 3 bases. The V gene's germline CDR1 is LGHNT and CDR2 FRNRAP. The CDR3 DNA reads as TGTGCTAGTGGTTCCGGACAGGCCTTCTACGAGCAGTACTTC. This gives the protein CASGSGQAFYEQYF.

The gene calls are TRBV10-3 and TRBJ2-7; 8 nucleotides agree with TRBD2. CDR1 ENHRY and CDR2 SYGVKD come from the germline V gene. The length of the CDR3 is 14 residues. The trim removed 6 bases at V and 5 bases at J, leaving 9 bases unmatched. CDR3 sequence (DNA): TGTGCCATCAGGCCGGGACTAGATAAGCACGAGCAGTACTTC. This encodes CAIRPGLDKHEQYF.

Turning to this clone: Distinct nucleotide sequences in the sample also encode this CDR3. The chain is built from TRBV11-2 and TRBJ1-4; tentatively, D is TRBD1 (6 bases). The ends were cut back, 4 bases at V and 8 bases at J, with 23 bases in the middle. This CDR3 is built from 17 residues. The V gene's germline CDR1 is SGHAT and CDR2 FQNNGV. In DNA form, the CDR3 reads TGTGCCAGCAGCTCGGGTACACAGACAGGAGGCAGGGAAAAACTGTTTTTT. Translation gives CASSSGTQTGGREKLFF.

J is TRBJ1-5 and V is TRBV19; 9 nucleotides match TRBD1. CDR3 length: 16 residues. Germline V gene data show CDR1 as LNHDA and CDR2 as SQIVND (reference sequence). V lost 7 bases, J lost 0 bases, and 7 bases stayed unmatched. CDR3 sequence reads: CASTDRGEYSNQPQHF. The DNA of the CDR3 is TGTGCCAGTACGGACAGGGGAGAGTATAGCAATCAGCCCCAGCATTTT.

This sequence joins TRBV28 and TRBJ2-7; maybe TRBD2 (5 bases). The CDR3 consists of 13 residues. The germline CDR1 and CDR2 sequences are MDHEN and SYDVKM. V shed 5 bases and J shed 0 bases, with 8 bases lying between them. Here the CDR3 DNA reads TGTGCCAGCAGTACGGGGAGCTCCTACGAGCAGTACTTC. It codes for CASSTGSSYEQYF.

This chain joins TRBV28 and TRBJ1-1; TRBD1 agrees at 10 bases. This CDR3 is built from 18 residues. The germline CDR1 and CDR2 sequences are MDHEN and SYDVKM. The V and J ends lost 5 bases and 2 bases, in that order; junction bases with no gene match: 14. The CDR3 sequence is CASSQRPGQGLRNTEAFF. CDR3 nucleotides: TGTGCCAGCAGTCAACGCCCGGGACAGGGGTTGAGAAACACTGAAGCTTTCTTT.

The chain links TRBV14 to TRBJ2-3; D possibly corresponds to TRBD2 (6 bases). V lost 1 base, J lost 4 bases, and 12 bases lay in between. This CDR3 spans 15 amino acids. Germline loops: CDR1 SGHDN, CDR2 FVKESK. The CDR3 bases are TGTGCCAGCAGCCAAGGGACGCCGGGAGCAGATACGCAGTATTTT. Translating it yields CASSQGTPGADTQYF.

The chain has TRBV7-9 and TRBJ2-4; D might be TRBD2 (7 bases). Trimming took 5 bases from V and 12 from J, leaving 17 bases between them. The germline gives CDR1 SEHNR, CDR2 FQNEAQ (reference sequence). The CDR3 has 13 residues. The CDR3 reads CASSKGREDSQYF. The DNA of the CDR3 is TGTGCCAGCAGCAAAGGACGGGAGGACAGTCAGTACTTC.

Only a few counts were recorded for this clone. The chain couples TRBV25-1 to TRBJ1-1; TRBD1 might be the D (6 bases). There are 13 residues in the CDR3. Trimming took off 3 bases at V and 5 bases at J, with 10 bases between the two ends. CDR1 and CDR2 from the germline V gene are MGHDK and SYGVNS. The CDR3 sequence is CASSDHQGTEAFF. CDR3 nucleotides: TGTGCCAGCAGTGACCACCAGGGGACTGAAGCTTTCTTT. Full variable domain (rest looked up from reference TRBV25-1 and TRBJ1-1): EADIYQTPRYLVIGTGKKITLECSQTMGHDKMYWYQQDPGMELHLIHYSYGVNSTEKGDLSSESTVSRIRTEHFPLTLESARPSHTSQYLCASSDHQGTEAFFGQGTRLTVV.

This clone was counted only a few times. The chain recombines TRBV5-6 with TRBJ2-2; TRBD2 is a possible D gene (6 bases). Germline V gives CDR1 SGHDT, CDR2 YYEEEE. The ends were cut back, 2 bases at V and 2 bases at J, with 10 bases in the middle. The CDR3 totals 15 residues. Here the CDR3 reads CASSLGTANTGELFF. CDR3 nucleotide sequence: TGTGCCAGCAGCTTAGGGACTGCTAACACCGGGGAGCTGTTTTTT.

CDR3 bases: TGTGCCAGCGGACAGAGTGGAAACACCATATATTTT. Amino acid sequence: CASGQSGNTIYF. This chain joins TRBV2 and TRBJ1-3; D is possibly TRBD1 (6 bases). This CDR3 has 12 residues. V lost 8 bases, J lost 3 bases, and 8 bases lay in between. CDR1 and CDR2 (germline): SNHLY, FYNNEI.

The rearrangement links TRBV9 to TRBJ2-1; TRBD1 might be the D (6 bases). CDR3 length equals 16 residues. Trimming left V 4 bases short and J 2 bases short, with 16 bases between. The V gene's germline CDR1 is SGDLS and CDR2 YYNGEE. For the CDR3, the DNA is TGTGCCAGCAGCCCAGGGGCCCCCGGTACCTACAATGAGCAGTTCTTC. It translates to CASSPGAPGTYNEQFF.

V and J are TRBV21-1 and TRBJ1-5; the tabulated D call, TRBD1, remains unverified against the DNA. TRBV21-1 counts as a pseudogene. The CDR3 spans 15 residues. The DNA of the CDR3 is TGTGCCAGCAGCTTCCCCGGGCAGGGGGCTCAGCCCCAGCATTTT. It translates to CASSFPGQGAQPQHF.

This chain links TRBV21-1 with TRBJ1-2; the D segment call TRBD1 is taken from the table without a DNA check. TRBV21-1 is annotated as a pseudogene. The CDR3 spans 18 residues. CDR3 DNA: TGTGCCAGCAGCAAAGGAAAAGGGGTACTCTTCTCTAACTATGGCTACACCTTC. Translating it yields CASSKGKGVLFSNYGYTF.

The gene calls are TRBV9 and TRBJ2-1; 8 bases align to TRBD1. Trimming at V came to 0 bases and at J to 5 bases, leaving 16 bases not matched to a gene. CDR1 and CDR2 from the germline V gene are SGDLS and YYNGEE. The CDR3 contains 19 residues. The CDR3 nucleotides are TGTGCCAGCAGCGTAGGCGCAGGGGGCGCGGGTCGGGCGAACAATGAGCAGTTCTTC. Protein: CASSVGAGGAGRANNEQFF.

The chain's CDR3 is CASSVGTSGRAETQYF. The CDR3 DNA reads as TGCGCCAGCAGTGTTGGGACTAGCGGGAGGGCGGAGACCCAGTACTTC. The chain couples TRBV10-2 to TRBJ2-5; the match to TRBD2 covers 16 bases. With 4 bases clipped from V and 5 bases from J, the junction kept 4 bases outside the gene matches. Germline-derived CDR1 and CDR2 are WSHSY and SAAADI. The CDR3 is 16 amino acids.

The rearrangement joins TRBV11-2 to TRBJ1-4; tentative D call: TRBD1 (5 bases). Germline V lookup: CDR1 SGHAT, CDR2 FQNNGV. The CDR3 is made up of 15 amino acids. V shed 5 bases and J shed 3 bases, with 13 bases lying between them. The CDR3 reads CASSPSGRANEKLFF. The DNA of the CDR3 is TGTGCCAGCAGCCCCTCAGGGCGAGCTAATGAAAAACTGTTTTTT.